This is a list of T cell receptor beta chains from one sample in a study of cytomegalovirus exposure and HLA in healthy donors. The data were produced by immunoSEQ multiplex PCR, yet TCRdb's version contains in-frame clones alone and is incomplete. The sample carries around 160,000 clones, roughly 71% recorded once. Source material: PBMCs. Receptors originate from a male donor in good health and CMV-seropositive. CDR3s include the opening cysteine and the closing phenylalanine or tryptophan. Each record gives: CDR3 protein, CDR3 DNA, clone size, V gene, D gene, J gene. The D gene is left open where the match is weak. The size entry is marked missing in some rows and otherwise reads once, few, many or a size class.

cdr3_aa: CASSSTYEQYF
cdr3_nt: TGTGCCAGCAGCTCCACCTACGAGCAGTACTTC
clone_size: -
v_call: TRBV11-2
d_call: -
j_call: TRBJ2-7

cdr3_aa: CASRRDSSNSPLHF
cdr3_nt: TGTGCCAGCAGGCGGGACAGCAGTAATTCACCCCTCCACTTT
clone_size: -
v_call: TRBV6-1
d_call: TRBD1
j_call: TRBJ1-6

cdr3_aa: CSVESSYNEQFF
cdr3_nt: TGCAGCGTTGAGAGCTCCTACAATGAGCAGTTCTTC
clone_size: -
v_call: TRBV29-1
d_call: -
j_call: TRBJ2-1

cdr3_aa: CASSPGYEQYF
cdr3_nt: TGTGCCAGCAGCCCCGGTTACGAGCAGTACTTC
clone_size: -
v_call: TRBV11-2
d_call: -
j_call: TRBJ2-7

cdr3_aa: CASSDGQVNQEQYF
cdr3_nt: TGCGCCAGCAGTGACGGACAGGTAAATCAAGAGCAGTACTTC
clone_size: -
v_call: TRBV10-2
d_call: TRBD1
j_call: TRBJ2-7

cdr3_aa: CASSGRLAGGRLSPTDTQYF
cdr3_nt: TGTGCCAGCAGCGGACGACTAGCGGGGGGCCGCTTATCTCCCACAGATACGCAGTATTTT
clone_size: -
v_call: TRBV9
d_call: TRBD2
j_call: TRBJ2-3

cdr3_aa: CASSELAGRRTDTQYF
cdr3_nt: TGTGCCAGCAGCGAACTAGCGGGGAGACGCACAGATACGCAGTATTTT
clone_size: -
v_call: TRBV7-8
d_call: TRBD2
j_call: TRBJ2-3

cdr3_aa: CASSGTGFVRGANVLTF
cdr3_nt: TGTGCCAGCAGCGGGACAGGCTTTGTTCGTGGAGCCAACGTCCTGACTTTC
clone_size: -
v_call: TRBV9
d_call: TRBD1
j_call: TRBJ2-6

cdr3_aa: CSSSAPGGYEQYF
cdr3_nt: TGTTCCAGCAGCGCTCCAGGGGGGTACGAGCAGTACTTC
clone_size: -
v_call: TRBV7-9
d_call: -
j_call: TRBJ2-7

cdr3_aa: CASSFTGGNRQETQYF
cdr3_nt: TGTGCCAGCAGCTTTACAGGGGGCAACCGTCAAGAGACCCAGTACTTC
clone_size: -
v_call: TRBV13
d_call: TRBD1
j_call: TRBJ2-5

cdr3_aa: CASSERGGTDTQYF
cdr3_nt: TGTGCCAGCAGTGAGCGGGGGGGCACAGATACGCAGTATTTT
clone_size: -
v_call: TRBV6-4
d_call: TRBD2
j_call: TRBJ2-3

cdr3_aa: CASKEGHTEAFF
cdr3_nt: TGTGCCAGCAAAGAGGGCCACACTGAAGCTTTCTTT
clone_size: -
v_call: TRBV5-4
d_call: -
j_call: TRBJ1-1

cdr3_aa: CASSSVPGARSEQYF
cdr3_nt: TGTGCCAGCAGTTCCGTTCCAGGCGCTCGGTCGGAGCAGTACTTC
clone_size: few
v_call: TRBV6-5
d_call: -
j_call: TRBJ2-7

cdr3_aa: CASSLGHRSGANVLTF
cdr3_nt: TGTGCCAGCAGCTTAGGACACAGGTCCGGGGCCAACGTCCTGACTTTC
clone_size: -
v_call: TRBV13
d_call: -
j_call: TRBJ2-6

cdr3_aa: CASSLGGSSGNTIYF
cdr3_nt: TGTGCCAGCAGCCTGGGAGGCAGCTCTGGAAACACCATATATTTT
clone_size: few
v_call: TRBV5-8
d_call: -
j_call: TRBJ1-3

cdr3_aa: CASSLRRETQYF
cdr3_nt: TGTGCCAGCAGTCTCCGGAGGGAGACCCAGTACTTC
clone_size: few
v_call: TRBV6-6
d_call: -
j_call: TRBJ2-5

cdr3_aa: CASSLGKDRKAFF
cdr3_nt: TGTGCCAGCAGCTTGGGCAAGGACAGGAAAGCTTTCTTT
clone_size: -
v_call: TRBV5-6
d_call: TRBD1
j_call: TRBJ1-1

cdr3_aa: CSGGHRGTEAFF
cdr3_nt: TGCAGCGGGGGCCACAGGGGTACTGAAGCTTTCTTT
clone_size: -
v_call: TRBV29-1
d_call: TRBD1
j_call: TRBJ1-1

cdr3_aa: CASKLCYNEQFF
cdr3_nt: TGTGCCAGCAAACTATGTTACAATGAGCAGTTCTTC
clone_size: -
v_call: TRBV27
d_call: -
j_call: TRBJ2-1

cdr3_aa: CASSRSGAGELFF
cdr3_nt: TGTGCCAGCAGCCGTTCAGGGGCCGGGGAGCTGTTTTTT
clone_size: -
v_call: TRBV5-8
d_call: -
j_call: TRBJ2-2

cdr3_aa: CASSTVNSPLHF
cdr3_nt: TGTGCCAGCAGCACAGTAAATTCACCCCTCCACTTT
clone_size: -
v_call: TRBV7-9
d_call: -
j_call: TRBJ1-6

cdr3_aa: CASSYGGTGVETQYF
cdr3_nt: TGTGCCAGCAGCTACGGGGGGACTGGGGTAGAGACCCAGTACTTC
clone_size: -
v_call: TRBV7-9
d_call: TRBD2
j_call: TRBJ2-5